This passage covers 9 T cell receptor beta chains from one sample sequenced in a study of blood T cell repertoires in COVID-19. Using immunoSEQ multiplex PCR, the repertoire was profiled, and TCRdb retains in-frame clones only, with some absent. Here the sample spans 55,000 to 75,000 clones, 80% to 85% being singletons. Sequences were obtained from peripheral blood. Receptors were obtained from a man aged 80 or over with COVID-19, enrolled during active disease.

The V and J genes are TRBV9 and TRBJ1-3; 7 nucleotides match TRBD1. Germline CDR1 is SGDLS and CDR2 is YYNGEE. The J segment lost 8 bases and the V segment lost 3 bases, leaving 14 bases of the junction unmatched. This CDR3 has 16 amino acids. The CDR3 region has the DNA TGTGCCAGCAGCGAAGGGGGCCTGGGCGGGGTAGACACCATATATTTT. This sequence encodes CASSEGGLGGVDTIYF.

V and J are TRBV27 and TRBJ1-2; 10 nucleotides agree with TRBD1. Germline V CDR1 and CDR2: MNHEY, SMNVEV (reference sequence). V dropped 5 bases and J dropped 5; count of bases not matched to a gene: 8. This CDR3 spans 15 amino acids. CDR3 DNA: TGTGCCAGCAGTGGGGGACAGGGGCGGCATTATGGCTACACCTTC. Encoded protein: CASSGGQGRHYGYTF.

The chain uses TRBV7-2 and TRBJ1-4; D uncertain. Germline lookup yields CDR1 SGHTA and CDR2 FQGNSA. There are 13 residues in the CDR3. V shed 5 bases and J shed 10 bases, with 14 bases lying between them. The CDR3 region has the DNA TGTGCCAGCAGCCTAGAAGGAGGGAGAAAACTGTTTTTT. It yields the protein CASSLEGGRKLFF.

The V call is TRBV18, the J call TRBJ2-1, with D maybe TRBD2 (6 bases). The CDR3 contains 14 residues. Germline CDR1 is KGHSH and CDR2 is LQKENI. Trimming left V 0 bases short and J 9 bases short, with 12 bases between. CDR3 sequence: CASSPPWEEGEQFF. The CDR3, as DNA: TGTGCCAGCTCACCACCGTGGGAGGAGGGTGAGCAGTTCTTC.

J is TRBJ1-6 and V is TRBV19; TRBD1 matches 7 bases. Trimming at V came to 3 bases and at J to 9 bases, leaving 8 bases not matched to a gene. The CDR3 has 15 amino acids. Germline assignment: CDR1 LNHDA and CDR2 SQIVND (reference sequence). The CDR3, as DNA: TGTGCCAGTAGTATCCCCGCAGGGGGTGGTTCACCCCTCCACTTT. Residues: CASSIPAGGGSPLHF.

The chain combines TRBV5-1 with TRBJ2-3; the match to TRBD2 covers 10 bases. The CDR3 spans 16 residues. Germline assignment: CDR1 SGHRS and CDR2 YFSETQ. The V gene end was trimmed by 2 bases and the J gene end by 0 bases; junction bases not matched to a gene: 3. The DNA for the CDR3 is TGCGCCAGCAGCTTCCGGACTAGCGGTAGCACAGATACGCAGTATTTT. It yields the protein CASSFRTSGSTDTQYF.

The chain combines TRBV11-3 with TRBJ2-2; 8 positions agree with TRBD1. The germline gives CDR1 SGHNT, CDR2 YENEEA. The CDR3 has 16 amino acids. Unmatched junction bases numbered 5, after V lost 2 bases and J lost 3 bases. The CDR3 DNA follows: TGTGCCAGCAGCTTACAGGGGGCAGGGGACACCGGGGAGCTGTTTTTT. Translated: CASSLQGAGDTGELFF. Supplemented by reference TRBV11-3 and TRBJ2-2, the full variable domain reads EAGVVQSPRYKIIEKKQPVAFWCNPISGHNTLYWYLQNLGQGPELLIRYENEEAVDDSQLPKDRFSAERLKGVDSTLKIQPAELGDSAVYLCASSLQGAGDTGELFFGEGSRLTVL.

The V and J genes are TRBV27 and TRBJ2-7; a possible D gene is TRBD2 (5 bases). V was trimmed by 2 bases and J by 3 bases, leaving 11 bases between them. CDR3 length: 14 residues. Germline V gene lookup returns CDR1 MNHEY and CDR2 SMNVEV (reference sequence). CDR3 protein: CASSLRTSGYEQYV. The CDR3 DNA is TGTGCCAGCAGTTTAAGGACTTCAGGCTACGAGCAGTACGTC.

CDR3 nucleotide sequence: TGCGCCAGCAGCTTGGAGGGACAGGGCACAGATACGCAGTATTTT. It specifies CASSLEGQGTDTQYF. The chain links TRBV5-1 to TRBJ2-3, with 8 nucleotides matching TRBD1. Trimming cost V 0 bases and J 1 base; bases outside gene matches: 1. The CDR3 contains 15 residues. Germline CDR1 is SGHRS and CDR2 is YFSETQ.